This T cell receptor beta chain appears in the sequencing data of a study of blood T cell repertoires in COVID-19. About the study: Acute and convalescent COVID-19 samples came from the United States, Italy and Spain.

Germline CDR1 reads MDHEN; CDR2 reads SYDVKM. The CDR3 spans 12 residues. Losses at the gene ends were 10 bases for V and 6 bases for J; bases not matched to a gene: 4. Sequencing was performed with immunoSEQ multiplex PCR; in TCRdb, only in-frame clones are kept and a portion is missing. The top ten clones hold approximately 0.97% of a sample with about 210,000 clones, approximately 80% of them seen once. Only a few counts were recorded for this clone. V usage is TRBV28 and J usage is TRBJ1-5, with TRBD1 identical over 9 bases. This TCR came from a man aged 55 to 69 with COVID-19, enrolled during active disease. Sequencing was performed on peripheral blood. CDR3 region: CAITGQGQPQHF. The CDR3 nucleotides read TGTGCCATCACGGGACAGGGTCAGCCCCAGCATTTT.